This T cell receptor (beta chain) stems from a study of beta chain features in type 1 diabetes. cDNA synthesis used the whole RNA isolate, giving expressed TCRB sequences. Profiling relied on immunoSEQ multiplex PCR, and the TCRdb table lists in-frame clones only, not all of them. In the table there are some 150,000 clones, 10% to 15% of which are singletons. This clone occurred a few times. The antigen is unknown. Overall study results and limits: There was no resolution here of whether HLA type influences TCRB rearrangement. Shorter TCRB CDR3s, moderately but significantly so, were found in Type 1 diabetes patients in all four CD4+ subsets.

There was one heparinised blood draw per donor, averaging around 120 mL. Naive, central memory, regulatory and stem cell-like memory cells within the CD4+ compartment were sorted using CD45RO/CCR7/CD25/CD127/CD95/CD27. This CDR3 contains 13 residues. Germline V gives CDR1 KGHSH, CDR2 LQKENI. V lost 6 bases and J 7 bases, leaving 16 bases between the germline ends. The sequence was collected from a man between 18 and 29 years old with type 1 diabetes. Sample: central memory CD4+ T cells from blood. The chain joins TRBV18 to TRBJ2-7, with a tentative D call TRBD1 (7 bases). CDR3 amino acids: CASSGGQIEEQYF. DNA of the CDR3: TGTGCCAGCTCGGGGGGACAGATTGAGGAGCAGTACTTC.